These 31 T cell receptor beta chains originate from one sample sequenced in a study of blood T cell repertoires in COVID-19. Here immunoSEQ multiplex PCR was the method, and the copy in TCRdb shows in-frame clones only, minus some. The repertoire holds about 130,000 clones, with 85% as singletons. Source material: peripheral blood. These receptor sequences come from an older man with active or convalescent COVID-19.

This chain uses TRBV12-5 with TRBJ1-1, with a possible D match to TRBD1 (5 bases). CDR1 LGHNT and CDR2 FRNRAP come from the germline V gene. The CDR3 covers 15 residues. V dropped 6 bases and J dropped 3 bases, with 17 bases sitting between them. DNA of the CDR3: TGTGCTAGTGGCCCTGGTCGGGGGTGGGACACTGAAGCTTTCTTT. Translation gives CASGPGRGWDTEAFF.

V is TRBV19 and J is TRBJ1-5, with 8 bases aligning to TRBD1. J gave up 4 bases and V 0 bases, and 14 bases lay outside the gene matches. This CDR3 has 19 residues. CDR1 is LNHDA, CDR2 SQIVND, per germline (reference sequence). The CDR3 nucleotides are TGTGCCAGTAGTATAGACCCTCCGTCAGGGGGCCGTTCAAATCAGCCCCAGCATTTT. The encoded protein is CASSIDPPSGGRSNQPQHF.

The V gene is TRBV24-1, the J gene TRBJ1-6; D gene unclear. This CDR3 contains 16 residues. CDR1 is KGHDR and CDR2 is SFDVKD in the germline V gene. V lost 0 bases to trimming and J lost 6 bases, with 11 bases between them. CDR3 amino acids: CATSDLGVAANSPLHF. For the CDR3, the DNA is TGTGCCACCAGTGATTTGGGAGTGGCCGCTAATTCACCCCTCCACTTT.

The genes are TRBV7-9 and TRBJ2-1; 9 nucleotides line up with TRBD2. CDR1 and CDR2 (germline): SEHNR, FQNEAQ (reference sequence). The CDR3 runs to 18 residues. V gave up 1 base and J gave up 3 bases; unmatched junction bases: 10. CDR3 sequence (DNA): TGTGCCAGCAGCTTAGTTCTAGCGGGACATGGACTCTACAATGAGCAGTTCTTC. This sequence encodes CASSLVLAGHGLYNEQFF.

The V and J genes are TRBV28 and TRBJ1-3; a weak D match, TRBD1 (5 bases). In germline, CDR1 is MDHEN, CDR2 SYDVKM. This CDR3 is 14 amino acids long. V gave up 2 bases and J gave up 3 bases, with 8 bases separating them. For the CDR3, the DNA is TGTGCCAGCAGTTTACAGGGTAATGGAAACACCATATATTTT. Its protein is CASSLQGNGNTIYF.

The count of this clone is one. The rearrangement links TRBV7-3 to TRBJ1-1; 7 bases map to TRBD1. The CDR3 consists of 14 residues. From germline, CDR1 is SGHTA and CDR2 FQGTGA. V lost 4 bases and J lost 2; bases outside the gene matches: 4. The chain's CDR3 is CASSSTGANTEAFF. Written as DNA, the CDR3 is TGTGCCAGCAGCTCAACAGGGGCTAACACTGAAGCTTTCTTT.

The CDR3 region has the DNA TGCAGCGTTGAAGATACCGCAGGGACACCCTATGGCTACACCTTC. This sequence encodes CSVEDTAGTPYGYTF. The rearrangement links TRBV29-1 to TRBJ1-2; TRBD1 is a possible D gene (6 bases). The germline CDR1 and CDR2 sequences are SQVTM and ANQGSEA. The length of the CDR3 is 15 residues. Trimming left V 0 bases short and J 4 bases short, with 15 bases between.

The J gene is TRBJ1-1, the V gene TRBV10-3, with 8 positions matching TRBD1. V trimming: 1 base; J trimming: 7 bases; junction bases outside the gene matches: 5. This CDR3 has 14 amino acids. Per the germline V gene, CDR1 is ENHRY and CDR2 is SYGVKD. This chain's CDR3 is CAISEWGQANEAFF. Written as DNA, the CDR3 is TGTGCCATCAGTGAGTGGGGACAGGCGAATGAAGCTTTCTTT.

The rearrangement joins TRBV5-1 to TRBJ2-7; TRBD1 aligns across 7 bases. J lost 3 bases, V lost 2 bases, and 8 bases had no gene match. CDR1 SGHRS and CDR2 YFSETQ come from the germline V gene. CDR3 length equals 15 residues. The CDR3 nucleotides are TGCGCCAGCAGCTTCGGTTCGACAGGGATCTACGAGCAGTACTTC. Protein: CASSFGSTGIYEQYF.

This rearrangement joins TRBV5-1 to TRBJ2-7; 8 bases are shared with TRBD1. The CDR3 has 15 residues. CDR1 is SGHRS and CDR2 is YFSETQ in the germline V gene. The J segment lost 4 bases and the V segment lost 2 bases, leaving 8 bases of the junction unmatched. CDR3 DNA sequence: TGCGCCAGCAGCTTACCGGGACAGGTCGGGTACGAGCAGTACTTC. This translates into CASSLPGQVGYEQYF.

V usage is TRBV4-2 and J usage is TRBJ1-5, with D perhaps matching TRBD1 (5 bases). Per the germline V gene, CDR1 is LGHNA and CDR2 is YNFKEQ. The V end was cut by 3 bases, the J end by 2 bases, with 11 bases between. This CDR3 has 15 residues. The CDR3 protein is CASSQGGAGNQPQHF. In DNA form, the CDR3 reads TGTGCCAGCAGCCAGGGCGGGGCGGGCAATCAGCCCCAGCATTTT.

The chain carries TRBV5-1 and TRBJ1-1; a weak D match, TRBD1 (5 bases). Trimming pared 0 bases from V and 4 bases from J, leaving 13 bases between. Germline V CDR1 and CDR2: SGHRS, YFSETQ. The CDR3 is 15 amino acids. In DNA form, the CDR3 reads TGCGCCAGCAGCTTGGTAGGGGTTCTGGGCACTGAAGCTTTCTTT. Translating gives CASSLVGVLGTEAFF.

CDR3 nucleotide sequence: TGCGCCAGCGCCGCTAGCGGAAGCACAGATACGCAGTATTTT. This sequence encodes CASAASGSTDTQYF. J is TRBJ2-3 and V is TRBV5-1; TRBD2 aligns across 7 bases. V trimming: 7 bases; J trimming: 0 bases; junction bases outside the gene matches: 5. The CDR3 is made up of 14 amino acids. Looked up from germline, CDR1 is SGHRS and CDR2 is YFSETQ.

V usage is TRBV28 and J usage is TRBJ2-3; the match to TRBD1 covers 7 bases. Germline CDR1 reads MDHEN; CDR2 reads SYDVKM. The CDR3 length is 13 residues. V dropped 9 bases and J dropped 1; count of bases not matched to a gene: 4. In DNA form, the CDR3 reads TGTGCCAGTCGGGACAGCCGCACAGATACGCAGTATTTT. Encoded protein: CASRDSRTDTQYF.

V usage is TRBV2 and J usage is TRBJ2-7; 11 bases line up with TRBD2. This CDR3 comprises 14 residues. The germline V gene encodes CDR1 SNHLY and CDR2 FYNNEI. J lost 4 bases, V lost 6 bases, and 5 bases had no gene match. CDR3 in DNA: TGTGCCAGCAGCGGGACTAGCGGATCTTACGAGCAGTACTTC. Amino acid sequence: CASSGTSGSYEQYF.

The J gene is TRBJ2-1, the V gene TRBV5-1, with 9 bases matching TRBD1. The CDR3 covers 15 residues. Germline CDR1 reads SGHRS; CDR2 reads YFSETQ. V was clipped by 0 bases and J by 5 bases; unmatched bases: 3. Here the CDR3 DNA reads TGCGCCAGCAGCTTGGGACAGGGGGTGCACAATGAGCAGTTCTTC. It translates to CASSLGQGVHNEQFF.

The chain links TRBV5-1 to TRBJ1-5, with D perhaps matching TRBD1 (6 bases). The CDR3 spans 13 residues. The V gene's germline CDR1 is SGHRS and CDR2 YFSETQ. V lost 2 bases to trimming and J lost 8 bases, with 11 bases between them. The DNA for the CDR3 is TGCGCCAGCAGCTTCCAGGGGCAAGAGCCCCAGCATTTT. Amino acid sequence: CASSFQGQEPQHF. Using reference TRBV5-1 and TRBJ1-5 for the parts outside the CDR3, the full variable domain is KAGVTQTPRYLIKTRGQQVTLSCSPISGHRSVSWYQQTPGQGLQFLFEYFSETQRNKGNFPGRFSGRQFSNSRSEMNVSTLELGDSALYLCASSFQGQEPQHFGDGTRLSIL.

The chain links TRBV27 to TRBJ2-5; tentative D call: TRBD1 (5 bases). Germline V gene data show CDR1 as MNHEY and CDR2 as SMNVEV (reference sequence). Deletions cut 5 bases from V and 5 bases from J, with 18 bases between. The CDR3 has 15 amino acids. CDR3 coding DNA: TGTGCCAGCAGTCCTTCCCTGGTCCCAGGGGAGACCCAGTACTTC. It translates to CASSPSLVPGETQYF.

J is TRBJ1-6 and V is TRBV6-4; the D is unclear. Germline lookup yields CDR1 MRHNA and CDR2 SNTAGT. Trimming removed 2 bases at V and 6 bases at J, with 5 bases between. The CDR3 sequence is 13 residues long. The CDR3 sequence is CASSDGVNSPLHF. The CDR3, as DNA: TGTGCCAGCAGTGACGGAGTTAATTCACCCCTCCACTTT.

This chain connects TRBV10-3 to TRBJ2-3; weak D call: TRBD1 (6 bases). V lost 4 bases, J lost 3 bases, and 11 bases lay in between. Per the germline V gene, CDR1 is ENHRY and CDR2 is SYGVKD. CDR3 size: 14 residues. The CDR3 is CAISAGTRTDTQYF. The CDR3 nucleotides read TGTGCCATCAGTGCCGGGACAAGGACAGATACGCAGTATTTT.

The chain links TRBV13 to TRBJ2-7; 7 bases fit TRBD1. The CDR3 contains 14 residues. V lost 3 bases and J lost 4; bases outside the gene matches: 6. Per the germline V gene, CDR1 is PRHDT and CDR2 is FYEKMQ (reference sequence). The CDR3 sequence: CASSFTDRAYEQYF. The DNA for the CDR3 is TGTGCCAGCAGCTTTACAGACAGGGCTTACGAGCAGTACTTC.

The CDR3 protein is CASSDRGLENSPLHF. The CDR3 DNA is TGTGCCAGCAGTGATAGGGGGCTCGAGAATTCACCCCTCCACTTT. The J gene is TRBJ1-6, the V gene TRBV2, with TRBD1 matching 7 bases. The CDR3 extends over 15 amino acids. CDR1 SNHLY and CDR2 FYNNEI come from the germline V gene. With V trimmed by 3 bases and J by 7 bases, 6 bases remained unmatched.

This clone has only one observation. The rearrangement uses TRBV19 and TRBJ2-3; D is perhaps TRBD2 (5 bases). The CDR3 is 16 amino acids. Germline CDR1 is LNHDA and CDR2 is SQIVND (reference sequence). The germline V and J ends were trimmed by 4 bases and 10 bases, with 24 bases remaining between them. The CDR3 loop is CASSTRNKVPVGAQYF. The CDR3 coding sequence is TGTGCCAGTAGTACCCGGAACAAGGTTCCCGTCGGGGCGCAGTATTTT.

The chain uses TRBV7-7 and TRBJ1-1; no clear D. CDR1 SSHAT and CDR2 FNYEAQ come from the germline V gene (reference sequence). V was shortened by 1 base and J by 7 bases, with 10 bases between the two germline ends. CDR3 size: 13 residues. The CDR3 sequence: CASSLGVGDEAFF. The CDR3 nucleotides are TGTGCCAGCAGCTTAGGCGTCGGGGATGAAGCTTTCTTT.

This chain joins TRBV2 and TRBJ2-7; perhaps TRBD1 as D (5 bases). This CDR3 is 14 amino acids long. The V gene lost 6 bases and the J gene lost 4 bases, with 16 bases spanning the gap. CDR1 and CDR2 from the germline V gene are SNHLY and FYNNEI. CDR3 loop: CASRIQGKGYEQYF. CDR3 DNA: TGTGCCAGCAGGATCCAGGGAAAAGGGTACGAGCAGTACTTC. Full variable domain (outside the CDR3, taken from reference TRBV2 and TRBJ2-7): EPEVTQTPSHQVTQMGQEVILRCVPISNHLYFYWYRQILGQKVEFLVSFYNNEISEKSEIFDDQFSVERPDGSNFTLKIRSTKLEDSAMYFCASRIQGKGYEQYFGPGTRLTVT.

The chain carries TRBV7-6 and TRBJ2-2, with TRBD2 matching 13 bases. The V gene's germline CDR1 is SGHVS and CDR2 FNYEAQ. The CDR3 extends over 18 amino acids. V lost 5 bases, J lost 4 bases, and 10 bases stayed unmatched. CDR3 DNA: TGTGCCAGCAGCGCAACGACTAGCGGGGGGACACTCACCGGGGAGCTGTTTTTT. Its protein is CASSATTSGGTLTGELFF.

V usage is TRBV19 and J usage is TRBJ2-5, with D tentatively TRBD1 (6 bases). This CDR3 contains 15 residues. With 6 bases removed from V and 5 bases from J, the gap between germline ends came to 19 bases. In germline, CDR1 is LNHDA, CDR2 SQIVND (reference sequence). This CDR3 reads CASRKSPDRSETQYF. CDR3 nucleotide sequence: TGTGCCAGTAGGAAATCCCCAGACAGGTCGGAGACCCAGTACTTC. Full variable domain (remainder filled in from reference TRBV19 and TRBJ2-5): DGGITQSPKYLFRKEGQNVTLSCEQNLNHDAMYWYRQDPGQGLRLIYYSQIVNDFQKGDIAEGYSVSREKKESFPLTVTSAQKNPTAFYLCASRKSPDRSETQYFGPGTRLLVL.

This rearrangement joins TRBV28 to TRBJ2-3, with D tentatively TRBD2 (7 bases). The CDR3 is 15 residues long. V was cut by 4 bases and J by 4 bases, with 15 bases left in between. In germline, CDR1 is MDHEN, CDR2 SYDVKM. CDR3 in DNA: TGTGCCAGCAGTTCTGGGGAGGGGGGCCCAGATACGCAGTATTTT. Protein sequence: CASSSGEGGPDTQYF.

The V gene is TRBV5-6, the J gene TRBJ2-3; 9 bases are shared with TRBD2. Trimming removed 4 bases from V and 1 base from J; junction bases left unmatched: 7. The CDR3 runs 16 residues. Germline V gene data show CDR1 as SGHDT and CDR2 as YYEEEE. The CDR3 is CASSHVLAGRTDTQYF. DNA for the CDR3: TGTGCCAGCAGCCACGTCCTAGCGGGGCGCACAGATACGCAGTATTTT.

The CDR3 loop is CASRGTGDQPQHF. CDR3 nucleotides: TGTGCCAGCAGGGGAACAGGGGATCAGCCCCAGCATTTT. The chain links TRBV28 to TRBJ1-5, with 7 bases aligning to TRBD1. This CDR3 has 13 residues. Trimming at V came to 6 bases and at J to 5 bases, leaving 4 bases not matched to a gene. Germline CDR1 and CDR2: MDHEN and SYDVKM.

The chain recombines TRBV7-9 with TRBJ1-1, with a weak D call TRBD1 (6 bases). Germline V gene lookup returns CDR1 SEHNR and CDR2 FQNEAQ (reference sequence). With 2 bases removed from V and 1 base from J, the gap between germline ends came to 14 bases. The CDR3 runs 16 residues. CDR3: CASSLRGWKGNTEAFF. The CDR3 DNA reads TGTGCCAGCAGCTTAAGGGGGTGGAAGGGGAACACTGAAGCTTTCTTT.